Below, 11 T cell receptor beta chains from the same sample are listed, as sequenced in a study of OX40 agonist ivuxolimab in advanced cancers. The repertoire was sequenced with immunoSEQ multiplex PCR; TCRdb's copy has only in-frame clones and lacks some. Of 120,000 or so clones listed, around 90% are singletons. The sequencing here drew on CD4+ or CD8+ T cells sorted from blood, taken in a trial of the OX40 agonist ivuxolimab. Receptors were obtained from an adult with an advanced solid tumor such as melanoma, head and neck, liver or kidney cancer.

V is TRBV7-8 and J is TRBJ2-5; TRBD1 agrees at 7 bases. The CDR3 consists of 15 residues. J lost 5 bases, V lost 6 bases, and 12 bases had no gene match. The germline V gene encodes CDR1 SGHVS and CDR2 FQNEAQ. Here the CDR3 DNA reads TGTGCCAGCAGTCCCAGGGAAGGGGGCTGGGAGACCCAGTACTTC. This gives the protein CASSPREGGWETQYF.

The chain is built from TRBV7-9 and TRBJ1-1; 8 nucleotides agree with TRBD1. J lost 2 bases, V lost 5 bases, and 1 base had no gene match. The germline gives CDR1 SEHNR, CDR2 FQNEAQ (reference sequence). The CDR3 contains 13 residues. The CDR3: CASSGQGNTEAFF. CDR3 bases: TGTGCCAGCAGCGGACAGGGAAACACTGAAGCTTTCTTT.

The chain employs TRBV7-2 and TRBJ1-5, with D possibly TRBD1 on 5 matching bases. V dropped 2 bases and J dropped 4 bases, with 12 bases sitting between them. The CDR3 totals 15 residues. Germline V lookup: CDR1 SGHTA, CDR2 FQGNSA. CDR3 DNA sequence: TGTGCCAGCAGCTTAAACGCCCAGGGAAATCAGCCCCAGCATTTT. Protein: CASSLNAQGNQPQHF.

The chain combines TRBV6-1 with TRBJ1-5, with D hard to call. Between the trimmed V and J ends, which lost 3 bases and 1 base, there was a span of 13 bases. Germline CDR1 and CDR2: MNHNS and SASEGT. The CDR3 runs 16 residues. The CDR3 bases are TGTGCCAGCAGTGACAAACCAGGTCCGAGCAATCAGCCCCAGCATTTT. Amino acids: CASSDKPGPSNQPQHF.

The chain links TRBV7-9 to TRBJ2-5, with D hard to call. V lost 2 bases, J lost 5 bases, and 18 bases lay in between. Looked up from germline, CDR1 is SEHNR and CDR2 is FQNEAQ (reference sequence). CDR3 length: 16 residues. CDR3 nucleotide sequence: TGTGCCAGCAGCTTATTAGTACAGACCTTTGCGGAGACCCAGTACTTC. Translating it yields CASSLLVQTFAETQYF.

Worth noting for this clone: Other DNA sequences in the sample encode the same CDR3. The CDR3 spells CAIKGGPLNTEAFF. The CDR3 DNA reads TGTGCCATCAAGGGGGGCCCTTTGAACACTGAAGCTTTCTTT. The chain has TRBV10-3 and TRBJ1-1, with D possibly being TRBD1 (6 bases). Trimming took 7 bases from V and 0 from J, leaving 12 bases between them. Per germline, CDR1 ENHRY and CDR2 SYGVKD. The CDR3 spans 14 residues.

The V gene is TRBV7-8, the J gene TRBJ2-7, with D possibly being TRBD1 (6 bases). Germline-derived CDR1 and CDR2 are SGHVS and FQNEAQ. Trimming shortened V by 0 bases and J by 1 base, and 7 bases separated the two germline ends. The CDR3 runs 14 residues. This chain's CDR3 is CASSLAGQSYEQYF. The CDR3 bases are TGTGCCAGCAGCTTAGCCGGACAGTCCTACGAGCAGTACTTC.

The CDR3 bases are TGTGCCTCCTCGTTGGGCACGGGGATGGAGAAGTCACCCCTCCACTTT. Protein product: CASSLGTGMEKSPLHF. The V and J genes are TRBV10-3 and TRBJ1-6; D gene uncertain. Trimming removed 11 bases at V and 10 bases at J, with 27 bases between. The germline V gene encodes CDR1 ENHRY and CDR2 SYGVKD. The CDR3 consists of 16 residues.

The rearrangement joins TRBV7-6 to TRBJ2-2, with TRBD2 as a possible D gene (5 bases). CDR3 length: 13 residues. The ends were cut back, 4 bases at V and 6 bases at J, with 9 bases in the middle. The V gene's germline CDR1 is SGHVS and CDR2 FNYEAQ. CDR3 in amino acids: CASSSWGAGELFF. The CDR3 region has the DNA TGTGCCAGCAGCTCCTGGGGAGCCGGGGAGCTGTTTTTT.

The chain couples TRBV5-1 to TRBJ1-5, with D possibly being TRBD1 (5 bases). Trimming shortened V by 3 bases and J by 5 bases, and 15 bases separated the two germline ends. The V gene's germline CDR1 is SGHRS and CDR2 YFSETQ. CDR3 length: 15 residues. The CDR3 bases are TGCGCCAGCAGCTCGGGACCTCTTTCAGATCAGCCCCAGCATTTT. Its protein product is CASSSGPLSDQPQHF.

This clone was seen only once. CDR3 protein: CAIRDNEQFF. As DNA, the CDR3 is TGTGCCATCCGGGACAATGAGCAGTTCTTC. This rearrangement joins TRBV6-5 to TRBJ2-1; no clear D. Trimming shortened V by 10 bases and J by 5 bases, and 6 bases separated the two germline ends. The germline gives CDR1 MNHEY, CDR2 SVGAGI. The CDR3 is made up of 10 amino acids.